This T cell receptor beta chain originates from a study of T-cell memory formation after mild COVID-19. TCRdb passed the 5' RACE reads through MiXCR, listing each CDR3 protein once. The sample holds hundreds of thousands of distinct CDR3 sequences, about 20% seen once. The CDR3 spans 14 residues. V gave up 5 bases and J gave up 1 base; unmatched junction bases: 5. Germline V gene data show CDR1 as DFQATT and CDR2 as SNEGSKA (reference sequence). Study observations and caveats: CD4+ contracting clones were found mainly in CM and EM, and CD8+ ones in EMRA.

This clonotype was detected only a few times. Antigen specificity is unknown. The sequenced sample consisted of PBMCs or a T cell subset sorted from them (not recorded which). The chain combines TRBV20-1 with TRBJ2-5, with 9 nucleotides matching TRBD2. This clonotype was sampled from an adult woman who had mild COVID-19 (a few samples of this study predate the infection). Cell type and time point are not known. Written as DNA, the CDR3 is TGCAGTGCTTATAGCGGGGGCCTCCAAGAGACCCAGTACTTC. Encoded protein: CSAYSGGLQETQYF.